This T cell receptor beta chain was sequenced for a study of cytomegalovirus exposure and HLA in healthy donors. Study-level points and caveats: In a later analysis, an Asian-associated ancestry cluster reportedly showed fewer N-insertions than the roughly 650-donor mean. Altogether, more than 150 TCR beta chains were recorded as cytomegalovirus-associated. The authors confirmed in vitro that three CMV-associated chains were specific for CMV antigens. The dataset shows that most TCR sequences were rare, while some public TCRs occurred in many donors.

The PCR employed 60 Vbeta primers together with 13 Jbeta primers. Measured with immunoSEQ multiplex PCR; TCRdb has only the in-frame clones, and not every one. Of 95,000 to 150,000 clones listed, approximately 70% are singletons. There are 14 residues in the CDR3. From germline, CDR1 is SQVTM and CDR2 ANQGSEA. V shed 7 bases and J shed 6 bases, with 21 bases lying between them. About this clone: The antigen remains undetermined.

The genes are TRBV29-1 and TRBJ1-1; D is perhaps TRBD1 (6 bases). The material sequenced was PBMCs. This sequence originates from a man between 18 and 29 years old in good health and CMV-seronegative. In DNA form, the CDR3 reads TGCAGCGCCATCCGGGACATTAGTCTCCCTGAAGCTTTCTTT. Translated: CSAIRDISLPEAFF.